The 12 T cell receptor beta chains below all came from one sample that was sequenced in a study of blood T cells in healthy people across ages. Primed by a sample-barcoded 5' primer and a J-beta primer mix, a second PCR proceeded for 7 to 11 cycles. TCRdb recomputed calls from the 5' RACE reads with MiXCR, one row per CDR3 protein. The data show 700,000 or so distinct CDR3 sequences, with about a fifth seen just once and around a fifth held by the top ten. Sequenced: blood. The receptors derive from a man in his 70s in good health.

This clonotype was seen only a few times. The chain recombines TRBV30 with TRBJ2-3; D unresolved. This CDR3 has 12 residues. CDR1 and CDR2 from the germline V gene are GTSNPN and SVGIG (reference sequence). V was shortened by 0 bases and J by 6 bases, with 7 bases between the two germline ends. CDR3 DNA sequence: TGTGCCTGGAGTGTACAAGGGGATACGCAGTATTTT. It yields the protein CAWSVQGDTQYF.

CDR3 in DNA: TGTGCCAGCAGCTTCGGGGTGGGTGGCCAGGAGGACAATCAGCCCCAGCATTTT. Protein sequence: CASSFGVGGQEDNQPQHF. The chain joins TRBV7-9 to TRBJ1-5; no definite D call. The CDR3 spans 18 residues. V shed 3 bases and J shed 3 bases, with 21 bases lying between them. The germline V gene has CDR1 SEHNR and CDR2 FQNEAQ (reference sequence).

As regards this clonotype: Being one base from a much bigger clone, this may be a read error. The conserved phenylalanine or tryptophan normally closing the CDR3 is absent here, so this likely arose from a read error. V usage is TRBV28 and J usage is TRBJ2-5, with a possible D match to TRBD1 (5 bases). Trimming took off 2 bases at V and 2 bases at J, with 12 bases between the two ends. Germline V gives CDR1 MDHEN, CDR2 SYDVKM. CDR3 size: 15 residues. This CDR3 is CASSLGAGNQETQYS. The CDR3 DNA reads TGTGCCAGCAGTTTAGGGGCAGGGAATCAAGAGACCCAGTACTCC.

The sample holds a few counts of this clonotype. J is TRBJ2-3 and V is TRBV4-1, with D possibly matching TRBD2 (7 bases). V was trimmed by 3 bases and J by 3 bases, leaving 19 bases between them. The CDR3 covers 17 residues. Germline V gene lookup returns CDR1 MGHRA and CDR2 YSYEKL. The CDR3 protein is CASSHPSLGGGTDTQYF. The CDR3 bases are TGCGCCAGCAGCCATCCAAGCTTAGGGGGGGGAACAGATACGCAGTATTTT.

This clonotype was picked up a small number of times. This chain joins TRBV9 and TRBJ2-2, with 9 bases fitting TRBD2. Germline CDR1 is SGDLS and CDR2 is YYNGEE. Losses at the gene ends were 0 bases for V and 7 bases for J; bases not matched to a gene: 16. The CDR3 is made up of 19 amino acids. The CDR3 reads CASSVALALAGQGGGELFF. CDR3 coding DNA: TGTGCCAGCAGCGTAGCCCTAGCCCTAGCGGGGCAAGGGGGCGGGGAGCTGTTTTTT.

Regarding this clonotype: A junction boundary mismatches the germline segment, possibly from a read error. The CDR3 region has the DNA TGCGCCAGCAGCTGGAATAGCGGGGAAGCGTTCTACGAGCAGCACTTC. Its translation: CASSWNSGEAFYEQHF. The chain recombines TRBV5-1 with TRBJ2-7; 8 positions match TRBD2. CDR1 is SGHRS and CDR2 is YFSETQ in the germline V gene. The CDR3 is made up of 16 amino acids.

V gene TRBV18 combines with J gene TRBJ1-1, with D unclear. Germline-derived CDR1 and CDR2 are KGHSH and LQKENI. V gave up 1 base and J gave up 1 base, with 16 bases separating them. CDR3 size: 17 residues. The CDR3 spells CASSPLLSRAGNTEAFF. The CDR3 nucleotides are TGTGCCAGCTCACCACTGCTCTCTCGAGCGGGGAACACTGAAGCTTTCTTT.

This clonotype was counted a few times. The chain joins TRBV11-2 to TRBJ2-5; D remains unclear. Germline V gives CDR1 SGHAT, CDR2 FQNNGV. The CDR3 covers 15 residues. With 1 base removed from V and 1 base from J, the gap between germline ends came to 10 bases. The CDR3 loop is CASSLGHRPQETQYF. The CDR3 DNA sequence: TGTGCCAGCAGCTTAGGGCACAGACCCCAAGAGACCCAGTACTTC.

With regard to this clonotype: An end of the junction does not agree with germline; a read error may underlie this. The chain carries TRBV15 and TRBJ1-4; D call uncertain. Per germline, CDR1 LNHNV and CDR2 YYDKDF (reference sequence). CDR3 length: 12 residues. The CDR3 DNA is TGTGCCACCAGAAGAGACGGCGAAAAACTGTTTTTT. It translates to CATRRDGEKLFF.

This chain uses TRBV2 with TRBJ1-5; 9 positions match TRBD1. The CDR3 covers 15 residues. Unmatched junction bases numbered 4, after V lost 6 bases and J lost 1 base. CDR1 SNHLY and CDR2 FYNNEI come from the germline V gene. The CDR3 reads CASSGQGLSNQPQHF. For the CDR3, the DNA is TGTGCCAGCAGCGGACAGGGGCTCAGCAATCAGCCCCAGCATTTT.

The rearrangement joins TRBV6-5 to TRBJ2-3; TRBD2 agrees at 13 bases. The CDR3 runs 16 residues. V lost 6 bases and J lost 3; bases outside the gene matches: 6. Germline CDR1 MNHEY, CDR2 SVGAGI. CDR3 in amino acids: CASRPGLAGWTDTQYF. The CDR3, as DNA: TGTGCCAGCAGACCGGGACTAGCGGGGTGGACAGATACGCAGTATTTT.

This clonotype was detected only a few times. CDR3 region: CASSYSDGWPYISGYTF. For the CDR3, the DNA is TGTGCCAGCAGTTACTCTGACGGATGGCCGTACATTAGTGGCTACACCTTC. The rearrangement links TRBV6-2 or TRBV6-3 to TRBJ1-2; D is uncertain. CDR1 is MNHEY, CDR2 SVGEGT, per germline. The CDR3 has 17 amino acids. The V and J ends lost 0 bases and 7 bases respectively, with 21 bases between them.